This entry describes one T cell receptor beta chain. What it binds is not known. The data derive from a study of OX40 agonist ivuxolimab in advanced cancers. The overall study: The drug used for patients, ivuxolimab, was an agonistic anti-OX40 (CD134) antibody. Under the entry rules, prior anti-PD-1, anti-PD-L1 or anti-CTLA-4 therapy was allowed, and about 38% had some.

Only in-frame clones appear in the TCRdb table, and some are missing; sequencing was by immunoSEQ multiplex PCR. The data contain 20,000 to 25,000 clones, around 83% of them singletons. Study-level results: CD4+ and CD8+ blood T cells expanded clonally by week 6 at 0.1 to 3.0 mg/kg.

The sample consisted of CD4+ or CD8+ T cells sorted from blood, taken in a trial of the OX40 agonist ivuxolimab. The sequence came from an adult with an advanced solid tumor such as melanoma, head and neck, liver or kidney cancer.

CDR3 in DNA: TGTGCCAGCAGCGTCGCCACGGGGGCCGGGGAGCTGTTTTTT. This sequence encodes CASSVATGAGELFF. The chain links TRBV9 to TRBJ2-2; perhaps TRBD2 as D (6 bases). Trimming removed 2 bases at V and 6 bases at J, with 11 bases between. This CDR3 comprises 14 residues. The germline V gene has CDR1 SGDLS and CDR2 YYNGEE.